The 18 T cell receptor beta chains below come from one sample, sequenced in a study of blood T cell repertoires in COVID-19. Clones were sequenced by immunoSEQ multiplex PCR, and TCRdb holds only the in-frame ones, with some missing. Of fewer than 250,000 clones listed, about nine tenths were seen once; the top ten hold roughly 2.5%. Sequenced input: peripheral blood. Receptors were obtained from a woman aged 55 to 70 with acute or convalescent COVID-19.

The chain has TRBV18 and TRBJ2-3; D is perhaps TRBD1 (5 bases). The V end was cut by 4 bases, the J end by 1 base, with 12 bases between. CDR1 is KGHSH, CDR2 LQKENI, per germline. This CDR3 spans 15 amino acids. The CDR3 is CASSLTGTRTDTQYF. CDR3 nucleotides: TGTGCCAGCTCACTTACAGGTACCCGCACAGATACGCAGTATTTT.

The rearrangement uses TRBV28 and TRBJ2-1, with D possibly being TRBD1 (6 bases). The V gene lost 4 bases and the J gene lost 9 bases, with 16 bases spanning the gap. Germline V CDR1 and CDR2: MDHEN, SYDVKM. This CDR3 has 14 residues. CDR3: CASSSWGRVGEQFF. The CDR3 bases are TGTGCCAGCAGTTCTTGGGGGCGGGTCGGTGAGCAGTTCTTC.

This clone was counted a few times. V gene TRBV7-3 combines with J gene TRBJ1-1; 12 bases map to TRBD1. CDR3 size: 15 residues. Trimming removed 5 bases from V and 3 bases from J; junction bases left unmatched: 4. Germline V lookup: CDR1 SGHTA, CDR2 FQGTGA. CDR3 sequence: CASSRDRGRYTEAFF. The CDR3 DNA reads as TGTGCCAGCAGCCGGGACAGGGGGCGCTACACTGAAGCTTTCTTT.

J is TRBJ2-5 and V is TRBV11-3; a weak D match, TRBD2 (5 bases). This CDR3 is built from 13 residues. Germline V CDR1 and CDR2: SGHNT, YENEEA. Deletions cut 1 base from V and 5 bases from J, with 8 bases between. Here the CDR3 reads CASSLAGKETQYF. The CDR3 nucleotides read TGTGCCAGCAGCTTAGCCGGGAAGGAGACCCAGTACTTC.

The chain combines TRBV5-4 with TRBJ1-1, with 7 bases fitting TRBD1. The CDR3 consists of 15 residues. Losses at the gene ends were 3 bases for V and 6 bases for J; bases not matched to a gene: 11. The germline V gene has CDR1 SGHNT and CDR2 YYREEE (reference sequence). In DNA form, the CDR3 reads TGTGCCAGCAGCTACAGGCCGGATCAGGGGGCTGAAGCTTTCTTT. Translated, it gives CASSYRPDQGAEAFF.

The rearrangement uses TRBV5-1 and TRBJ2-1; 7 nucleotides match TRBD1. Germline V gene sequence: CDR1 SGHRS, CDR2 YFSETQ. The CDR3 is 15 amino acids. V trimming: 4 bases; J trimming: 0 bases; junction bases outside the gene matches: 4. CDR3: CASSGRDSSYNEQFF. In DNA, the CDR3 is TGCGCCAGCAGCGGTAGGGACAGCTCCTACAATGAGCAGTTCTTC.

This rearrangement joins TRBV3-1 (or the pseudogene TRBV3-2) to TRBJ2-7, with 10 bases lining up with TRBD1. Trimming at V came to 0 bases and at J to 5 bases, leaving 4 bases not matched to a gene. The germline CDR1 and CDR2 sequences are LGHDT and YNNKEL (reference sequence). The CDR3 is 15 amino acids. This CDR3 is CASSQDGTGVNEQYF. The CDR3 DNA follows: TGTGCCAGCAGCCAAGACGGGACAGGGGTTAACGAGCAGTACTTC.

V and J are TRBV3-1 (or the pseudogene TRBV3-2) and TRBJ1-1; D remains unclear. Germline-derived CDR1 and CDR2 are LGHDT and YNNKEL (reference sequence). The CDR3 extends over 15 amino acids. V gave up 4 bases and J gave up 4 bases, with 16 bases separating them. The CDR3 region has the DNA TGTGCCAGCAGCCCTTCGACTCTGGGTGGCACTGAAGCTTTCTTT. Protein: CASSPSTLGGTEAFF.

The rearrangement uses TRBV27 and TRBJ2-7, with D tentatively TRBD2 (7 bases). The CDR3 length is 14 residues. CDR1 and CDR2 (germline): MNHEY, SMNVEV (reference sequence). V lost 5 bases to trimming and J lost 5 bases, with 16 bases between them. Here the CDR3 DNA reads TGTGCCAGCAGTAGAAGGGGGGGAGGAAACGAGCAGTACTTC. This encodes CASSRRGGGNEQYF.

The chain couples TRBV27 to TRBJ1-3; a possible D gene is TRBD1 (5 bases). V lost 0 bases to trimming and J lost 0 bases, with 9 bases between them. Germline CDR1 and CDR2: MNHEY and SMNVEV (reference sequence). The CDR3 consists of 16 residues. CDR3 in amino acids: CASSLSGPTSGNTIYF. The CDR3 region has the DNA TGTGCCAGCAGTTTATCGGGGCCGACCTCTGGAAACACCATATATTTT.

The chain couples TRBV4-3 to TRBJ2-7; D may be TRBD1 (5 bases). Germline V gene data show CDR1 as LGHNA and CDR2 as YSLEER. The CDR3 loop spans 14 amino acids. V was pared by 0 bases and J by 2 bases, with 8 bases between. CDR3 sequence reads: CASSQDLQAYEQYF. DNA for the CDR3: TGCGCCAGCAGCCAAGATTTACAGGCCTACGAGCAGTACTTC.

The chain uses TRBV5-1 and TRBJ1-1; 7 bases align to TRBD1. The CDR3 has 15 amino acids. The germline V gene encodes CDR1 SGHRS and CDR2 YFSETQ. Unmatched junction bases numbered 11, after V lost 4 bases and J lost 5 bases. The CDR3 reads CASSVAGGWVTEAFF. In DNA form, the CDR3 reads TGCGCCAGCAGCGTGGCAGGGGGATGGGTAACTGAAGCTTTCTTT. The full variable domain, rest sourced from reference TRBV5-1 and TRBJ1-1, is KAGVTQTPRYLIKTRGQQVTLSCSPISGHRSVSWYQQTPGQGLQFLFEYFSETQRNKGNFPGRFSGRQFSNSRSEMNVSTLELGDSALYLCASSVAGGWVTEAFFGQGTRLTVV.

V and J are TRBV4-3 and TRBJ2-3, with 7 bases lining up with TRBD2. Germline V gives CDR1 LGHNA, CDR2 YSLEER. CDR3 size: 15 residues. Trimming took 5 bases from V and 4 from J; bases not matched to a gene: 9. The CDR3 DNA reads TGCGCCAGCAGCTTCGGACTAGGTGGGCCAGATACGCAGTATTTT. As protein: CASSFGLGGPDTQYF.

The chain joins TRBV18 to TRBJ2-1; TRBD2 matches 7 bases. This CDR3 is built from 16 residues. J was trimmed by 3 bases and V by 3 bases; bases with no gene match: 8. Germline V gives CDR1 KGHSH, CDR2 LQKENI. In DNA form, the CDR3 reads TGTGCCAGCTCACCGCGACTAGCAGCCGTCTACAATGAGCAGTTCTTC. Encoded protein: CASSPRLAAVYNEQFF.

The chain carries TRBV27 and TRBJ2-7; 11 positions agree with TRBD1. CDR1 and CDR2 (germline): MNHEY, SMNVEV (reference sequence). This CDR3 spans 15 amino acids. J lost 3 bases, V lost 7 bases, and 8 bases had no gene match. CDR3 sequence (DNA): TGTGCCAGCACCCAGGGTGGGACAGGGGGCTACGAGCAGTACTTC. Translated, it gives CASTQGGTGGYEQYF.

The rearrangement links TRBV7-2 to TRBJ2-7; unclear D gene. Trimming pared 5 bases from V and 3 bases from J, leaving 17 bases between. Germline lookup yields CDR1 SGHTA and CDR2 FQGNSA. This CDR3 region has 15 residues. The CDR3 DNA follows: TGTGCCAGCAGCCGCTTAGGTCTAGACGGCTACGAGCAGTACTTC. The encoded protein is CASSRLGLDGYEQYF.

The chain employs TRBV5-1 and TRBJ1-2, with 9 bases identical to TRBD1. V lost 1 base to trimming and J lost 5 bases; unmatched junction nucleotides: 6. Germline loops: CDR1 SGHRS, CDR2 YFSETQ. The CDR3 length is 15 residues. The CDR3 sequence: CASSLLGTGQYGYTF. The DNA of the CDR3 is TGCGCCAGCAGCTTGTTGGGGACAGGGCAATATGGCTACACCTTC.

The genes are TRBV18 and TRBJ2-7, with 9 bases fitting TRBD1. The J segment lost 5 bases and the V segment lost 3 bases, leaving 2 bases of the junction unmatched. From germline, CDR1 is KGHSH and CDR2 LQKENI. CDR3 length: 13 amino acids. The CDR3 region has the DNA TGTGCCAGCTCACCGGGACAGGGAAACGAGCAGTACTTC. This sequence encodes CASSPGQGNEQYF.